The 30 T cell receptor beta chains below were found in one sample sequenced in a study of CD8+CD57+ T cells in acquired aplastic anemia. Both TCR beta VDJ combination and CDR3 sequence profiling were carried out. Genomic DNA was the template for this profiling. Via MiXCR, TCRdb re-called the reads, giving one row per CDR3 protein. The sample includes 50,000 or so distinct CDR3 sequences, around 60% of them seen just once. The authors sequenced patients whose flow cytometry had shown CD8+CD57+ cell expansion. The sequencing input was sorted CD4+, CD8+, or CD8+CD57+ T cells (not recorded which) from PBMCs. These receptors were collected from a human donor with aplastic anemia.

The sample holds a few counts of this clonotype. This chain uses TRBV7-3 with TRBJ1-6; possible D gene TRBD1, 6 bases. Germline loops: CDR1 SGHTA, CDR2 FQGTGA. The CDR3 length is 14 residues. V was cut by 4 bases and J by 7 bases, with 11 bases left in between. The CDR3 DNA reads TGTGCCAGCAGCTGGGATACAGGGAATTCACCCCTCCACTTT. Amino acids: CASSWDTGNSPLHF.

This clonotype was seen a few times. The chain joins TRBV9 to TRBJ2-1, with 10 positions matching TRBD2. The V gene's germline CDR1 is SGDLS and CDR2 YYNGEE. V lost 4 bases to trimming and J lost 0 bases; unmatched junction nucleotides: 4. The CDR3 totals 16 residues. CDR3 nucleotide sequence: TGTGCCAGCAGCTCAGCGGGGGGGAGCTCCTACAATGAGCAGTTCTTC. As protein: CASSSAGGSSYNEQFF. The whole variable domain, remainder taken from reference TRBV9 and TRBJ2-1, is DSGVTQTPKHLITATGQRVTLRCSPRSGDLSVYWYQQSLDQGLQFLIQYYNGEERAKGNILERFSAQQFPDLHSELNLSSLELGDSALYFCASSSAGGSSYNEQFFGPGTRLTVL.

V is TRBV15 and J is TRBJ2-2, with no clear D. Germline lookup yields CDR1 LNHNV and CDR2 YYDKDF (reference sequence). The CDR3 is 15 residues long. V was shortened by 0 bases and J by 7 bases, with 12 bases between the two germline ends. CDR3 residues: CATSRDLWEIGELFF. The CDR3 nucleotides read TGTGCCACCAGCAGAGATCTTTGGGAAATCGGGGAGCTGTTTTTT.

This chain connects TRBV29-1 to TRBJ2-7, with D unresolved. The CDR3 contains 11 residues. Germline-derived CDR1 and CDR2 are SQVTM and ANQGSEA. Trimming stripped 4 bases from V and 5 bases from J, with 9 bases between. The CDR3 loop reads CSVGPFDEQYF. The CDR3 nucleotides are TGCAGCGTTGGGCCCTTTGACGAGCAGTACTTC.

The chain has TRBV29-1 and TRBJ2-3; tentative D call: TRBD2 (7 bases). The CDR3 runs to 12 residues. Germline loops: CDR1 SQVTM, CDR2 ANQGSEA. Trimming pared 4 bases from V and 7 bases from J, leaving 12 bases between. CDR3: CSVGGGANTQYF. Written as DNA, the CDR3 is TGCAGCGTTGGAGGGGGGGCAAATACGCAGTATTTT.

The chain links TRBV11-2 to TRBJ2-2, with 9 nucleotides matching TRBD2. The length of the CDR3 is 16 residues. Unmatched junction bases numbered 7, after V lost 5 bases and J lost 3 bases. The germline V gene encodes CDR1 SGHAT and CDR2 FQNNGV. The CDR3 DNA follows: TGTGCCAGCAGCCCCACTAGCGGGTTCTACACCGGGGAGCTGTTTTTT. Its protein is CASSPTSGFYTGELFF.

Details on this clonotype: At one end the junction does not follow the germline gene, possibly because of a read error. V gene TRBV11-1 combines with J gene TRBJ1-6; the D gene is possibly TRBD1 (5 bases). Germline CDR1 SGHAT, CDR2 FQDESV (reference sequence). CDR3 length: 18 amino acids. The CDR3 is CASSAFRAKSSYNSPLHF. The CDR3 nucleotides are TGTGCCAGCAGCGCATTCAGGGCGAAGAGCTCCTACAATTCACCCCTCCACTTT.

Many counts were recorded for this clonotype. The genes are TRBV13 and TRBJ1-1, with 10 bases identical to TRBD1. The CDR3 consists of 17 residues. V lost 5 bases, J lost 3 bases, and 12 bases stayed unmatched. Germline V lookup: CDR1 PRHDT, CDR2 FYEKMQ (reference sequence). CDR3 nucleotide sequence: TGTGCCAGCAGCACCCGGATCGGGACAGGGGCTGACACTGAAGCTTTCTTT. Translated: CASSTRIGTGADTEAFF.

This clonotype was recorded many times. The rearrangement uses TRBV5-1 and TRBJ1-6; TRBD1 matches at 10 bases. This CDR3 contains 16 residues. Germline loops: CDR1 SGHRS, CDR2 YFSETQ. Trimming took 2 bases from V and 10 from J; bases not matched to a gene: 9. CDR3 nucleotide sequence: TGCGCCAGCAGCTTCGCTCCGGGACAGGGGAACTCACCCCTCCACTTT. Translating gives CASSFAPGQGNSPLHF.

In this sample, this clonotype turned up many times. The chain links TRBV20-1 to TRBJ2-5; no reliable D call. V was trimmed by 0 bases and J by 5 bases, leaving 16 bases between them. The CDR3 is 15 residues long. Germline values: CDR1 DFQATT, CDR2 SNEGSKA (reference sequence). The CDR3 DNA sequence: TGCAGTGCTAGAGACCGTCGATTACATGGGGAGACCCAGTACTTC. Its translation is CSARDRRLHGETQYF.

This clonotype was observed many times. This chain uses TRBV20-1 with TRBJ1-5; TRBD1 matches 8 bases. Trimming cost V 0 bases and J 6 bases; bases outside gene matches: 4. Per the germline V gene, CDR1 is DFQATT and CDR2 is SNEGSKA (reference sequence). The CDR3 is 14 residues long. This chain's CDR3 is CSAREDREFQPQHF. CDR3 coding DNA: TGCAGTGCTAGAGAGGACAGGGAATTTCAGCCCCAGCATTTT.

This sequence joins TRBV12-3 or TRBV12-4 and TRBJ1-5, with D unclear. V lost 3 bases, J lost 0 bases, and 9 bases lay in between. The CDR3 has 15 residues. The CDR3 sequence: CASSFGQNSNQPQHF. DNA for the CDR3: TGTGCCAGCAGTTTCGGGCAGAATAGCAATCAGCCCCAGCATTTT.

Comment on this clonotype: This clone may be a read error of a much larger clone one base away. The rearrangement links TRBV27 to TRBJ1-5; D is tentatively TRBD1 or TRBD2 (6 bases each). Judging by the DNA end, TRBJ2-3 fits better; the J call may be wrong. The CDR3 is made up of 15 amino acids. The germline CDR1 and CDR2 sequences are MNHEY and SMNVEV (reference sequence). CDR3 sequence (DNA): TGTGCCAGCAGTCGGAGGGGAACAGGGACTCAGCCCCAGTATTTT. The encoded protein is CASSRRGTGTQPQYF.

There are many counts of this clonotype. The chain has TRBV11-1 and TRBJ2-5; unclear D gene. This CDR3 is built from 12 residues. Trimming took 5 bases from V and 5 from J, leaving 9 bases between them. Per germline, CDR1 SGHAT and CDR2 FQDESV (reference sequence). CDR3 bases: TGTGCCAGCAGCCTGTCCGGGGAGACCCAGTACTTC. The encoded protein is CASSLSGETQYF.

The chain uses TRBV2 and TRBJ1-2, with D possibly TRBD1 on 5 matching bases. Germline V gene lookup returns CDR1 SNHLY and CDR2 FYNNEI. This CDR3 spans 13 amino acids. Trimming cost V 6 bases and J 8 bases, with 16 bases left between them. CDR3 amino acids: CASRRDPMGGYTF. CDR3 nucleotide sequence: TGTGCCAGCAGGCGGGACCCCATGGGAGGCTACACCTTC.

CDR3 amino acids: CASSIGSQPQHF. In nucleotides, the CDR3 is TGTGCCAGCAGCATAGGTAGTCAGCCCCAGCATTTT. J is TRBJ1-5 and V is TRBV7-8; no firm D call. From germline, CDR1 is SGHVS and CDR2 FQNEAQ. The CDR3 is made up of 12 amino acids. Trimming shortened V by 5 bases and J by 6 bases, and 8 bases separated the two germline ends.

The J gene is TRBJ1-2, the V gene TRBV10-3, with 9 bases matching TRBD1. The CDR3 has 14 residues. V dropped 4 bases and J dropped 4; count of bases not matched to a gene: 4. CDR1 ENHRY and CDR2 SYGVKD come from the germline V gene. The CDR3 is CAISAGQGGYGYTF. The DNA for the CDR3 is TGTGCCATCAGTGCGGGACAGGGAGGCTATGGCTACACCTTC.

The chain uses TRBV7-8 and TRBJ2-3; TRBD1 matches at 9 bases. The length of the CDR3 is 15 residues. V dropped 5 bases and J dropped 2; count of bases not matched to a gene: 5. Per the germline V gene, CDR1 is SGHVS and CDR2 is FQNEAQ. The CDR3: CASSTGTGNTDTQYF. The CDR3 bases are TGTGCCAGCAGCACTGGGACAGGGAACACAGATACGCAGTATTTT.

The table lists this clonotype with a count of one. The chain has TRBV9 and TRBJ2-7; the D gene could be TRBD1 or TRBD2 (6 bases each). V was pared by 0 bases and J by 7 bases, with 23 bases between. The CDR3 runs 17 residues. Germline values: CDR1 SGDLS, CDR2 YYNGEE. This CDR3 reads CASSVEGGSGPVGEQYF. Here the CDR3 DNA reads TGTGCCAGCAGCGTAGAGGGGGGCTCGGGCCCCGTTGGTGAGCAGTACTTC.

The CDR3 region is CASSLMPGQVGELFF. CDR3 nucleotide sequence: TGTGCCAGCAGCTTAATGCCAGGGCAGGTCGGGGAGCTGTTTTTT. The J gene is TRBJ2-2, the V gene TRBV7-7; a weak D match, TRBD1 (5 bases). V lost 2 bases and J 7 bases, leaving 14 bases between the germline ends. Germline lookup yields CDR1 SSHAT and CDR2 FNYEAQ (reference sequence). The CDR3 extends over 15 amino acids.

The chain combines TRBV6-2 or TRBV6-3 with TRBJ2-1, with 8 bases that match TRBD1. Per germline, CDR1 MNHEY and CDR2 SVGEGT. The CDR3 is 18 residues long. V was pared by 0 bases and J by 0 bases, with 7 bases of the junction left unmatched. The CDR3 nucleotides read TGTGCCAGCAGTTACTCACCGGGACAGGAGAGCTCCTACAATGAGCAGTTCTTC. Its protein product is CASSYSPGQESSYNEQFF.

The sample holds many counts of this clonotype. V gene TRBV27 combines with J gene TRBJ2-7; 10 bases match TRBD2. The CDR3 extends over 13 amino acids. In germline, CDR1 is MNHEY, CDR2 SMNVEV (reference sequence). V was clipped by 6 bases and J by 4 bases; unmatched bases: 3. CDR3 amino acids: CASSPSGGYEQYV. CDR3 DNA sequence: TGTGCCAGCAGCCCTAGCGGGGGATACGAGCAGTACGTC.

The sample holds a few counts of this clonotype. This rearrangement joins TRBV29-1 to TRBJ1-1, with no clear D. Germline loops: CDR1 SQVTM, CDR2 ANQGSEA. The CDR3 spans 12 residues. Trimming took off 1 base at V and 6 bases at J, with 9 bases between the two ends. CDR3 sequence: CSVEGRVSEAFF. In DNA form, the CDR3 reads TGCAGCGTTGAAGGAAGGGTCTCTGAAGCTTTCTTT.

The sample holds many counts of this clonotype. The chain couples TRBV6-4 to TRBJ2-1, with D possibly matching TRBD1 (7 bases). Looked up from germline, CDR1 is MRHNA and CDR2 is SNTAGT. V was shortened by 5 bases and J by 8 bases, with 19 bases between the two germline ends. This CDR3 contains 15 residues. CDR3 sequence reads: CASSKEGAHVDEQFF. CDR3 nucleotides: TGTGCCAGCAGTAAGGAGGGGGCGCATGTGGATGAGCAGTTCTTC.

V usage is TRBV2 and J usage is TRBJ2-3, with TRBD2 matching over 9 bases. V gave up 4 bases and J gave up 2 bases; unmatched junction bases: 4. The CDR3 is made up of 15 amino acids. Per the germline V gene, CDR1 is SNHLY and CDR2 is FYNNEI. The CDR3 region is CASSASGDVTDTQYF. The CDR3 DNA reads TGTGCCAGCAGTGCTAGCGGGGACGTCACAGATACGCAGTATTTT.

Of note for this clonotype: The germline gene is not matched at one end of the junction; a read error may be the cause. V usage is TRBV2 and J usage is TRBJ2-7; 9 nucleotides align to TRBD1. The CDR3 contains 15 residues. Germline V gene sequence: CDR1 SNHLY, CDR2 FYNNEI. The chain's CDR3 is CATSGPGQGSYEQYF. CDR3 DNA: TGTGCCACCAGTGGCCCGGGACAGGGCTCCTACGAGCAGTACTTC. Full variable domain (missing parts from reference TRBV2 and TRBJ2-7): EPEVTQTPSHQVTQMGQEVILRCVPISNHLYFYWYRQILGQKVEFLVSFYNNEISEKSEIFDDQFSVERPDGSNFTLKIRSTKLEDSAMYFCATSGPGQGSYEQYFGPGTRLTVT.

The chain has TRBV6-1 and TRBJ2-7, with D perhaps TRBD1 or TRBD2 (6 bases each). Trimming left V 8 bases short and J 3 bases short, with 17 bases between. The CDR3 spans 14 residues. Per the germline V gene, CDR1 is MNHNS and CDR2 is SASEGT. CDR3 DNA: TGTGCCAGCCGAGGGGGGACTCTATACTACGAGCAGTACTTC. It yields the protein CASRGGTLYYEQYF.

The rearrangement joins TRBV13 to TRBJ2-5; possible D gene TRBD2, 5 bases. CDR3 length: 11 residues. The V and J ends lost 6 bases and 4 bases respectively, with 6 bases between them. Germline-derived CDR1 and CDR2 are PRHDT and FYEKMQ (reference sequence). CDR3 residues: CASRGGETQYF. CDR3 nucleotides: TGTGCCAGCAGAGGAGGAGAGACCCAGTACTTC.

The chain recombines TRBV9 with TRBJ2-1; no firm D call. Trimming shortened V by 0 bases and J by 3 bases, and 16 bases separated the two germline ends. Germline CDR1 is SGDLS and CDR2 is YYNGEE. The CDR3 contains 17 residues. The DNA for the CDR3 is TGTGCCAGCAGCGTAGGAGGTTCGGCTGGCCTCTACAATGAGCAGTTCTTC. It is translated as CASSVGGSAGLYNEQFF.

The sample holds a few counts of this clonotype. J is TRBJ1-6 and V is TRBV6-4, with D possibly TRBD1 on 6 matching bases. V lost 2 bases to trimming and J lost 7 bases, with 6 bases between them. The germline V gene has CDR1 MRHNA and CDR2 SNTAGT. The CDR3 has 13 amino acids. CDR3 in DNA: TGTGCCAGCAGTGACGGGACAAATTCACCCCTCCACTTT. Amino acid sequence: CASSDGTNSPLHF.